This TCR beta chain is from a study of cytomegalovirus exposure and HLA in healthy donors. Study details: A preliminary data release comprised approximately 85 million unique TCRs obtained from HLA-typed donors.

Concerning this clone: The target antigen is unknown.

Study-wide results and caveats: The authors excluded some V segments, including TRBV6-2 and TRBV6-3, as indistinguishable.

Primers for the PCR totalled 60 Vbeta and 13 Jbeta. Sequenced by immunoSEQ multiplex PCR; TCRdb stores in-frame clones only, minus some. Of approximately 190,000 clones listed, over 60% are singletons. The CDR3 is made up of 14 amino acids. V dropped 0 bases and J dropped 7 bases, with 11 bases sitting between them. The germline CDR1 and CDR2 sequences are SGDLS and YYNGEE. The V and J genes are TRBV9 and TRBJ2-1; D may be TRBD2 (5 bases). The specimen sequenced was PBMCs. This sequence originates from a woman aged 30 to 39 in good health and CMV-seropositive. CDR3 DNA sequence: TGTGCCAGCAGCGTAGAGGCTAGCCATAATGAGCAGTTCTTC. Protein sequence: CASSVEASHNEQFF.